The clone carrying this T cell receptor (beta chain) was observed a few times. Its antigen is still unknown. The data derive from a study of identifying expanded T cells in peripheral blood. TCRdb's copy holds only in-frame clones and misses some; the assay was immunoSEQ multiplex PCR. The repertoire has more than 90,000 clones, 87% of them found once; the top ten carry about a sixth. General observations from the study: Technical replicates showed about 1.2 changed clones; approximately 2 weeks about 16.4; four weeks 19. Two-week clone count variance significantly increased as total template count grew.

No infections or other immune events were documented during collection. The CDR3 consists of 16 residues. Germline assignment: CDR1 GTSNPN and CDR2 SVGIG (reference sequence). J was trimmed by 6 bases and V by 3 bases; bases with no gene match: 10. The J gene is TRBJ1-6, the V gene TRBV30; 8 bases are a match to TRBD1. The sample was blood. This sequence originates from a person aged 18 to 70 in good health. The CDR3 region is CAWRLTGARSNSPLHF. CDR3 in DNA: TGTGCCTGGAGATTGACAGGGGCGCGTTCTAATTCACCCCTCCACTTT.